This TCR beta chain was recovered during a study of CD4 T cells in relation to SARS-CoV-2 and coronaviruses (dated by TCRdb to about 2021). For the wider study: Using patient-derived lymphoblastoid cell lines, the shared crossreactive spike epitopes were mapped to their HLA restriction. Memory CD4+ T cell crossreactivity between SARS-CoV-2 and common cold coronavirus spike proteins was assessed at the TCR clonotype level in the study. The Adaptive Biotechnologies TCR-sequencing kit was used to sequence samples from a few pre-COVID donors and the naive versus memory experiments, while other data came from Illumina-based sequencing. For other donors in the study, expansion assays were sequenced with a different, Illumina-based TCR-beta assay. General findings and caveats noted by the study authors: Crossreactivity analysis was centred on spike protein, so crossreactivity against other viral proteins was not assessed. Sequencing of naive versus memory cells indicated that the assay detects memory recall responses, not primary responses primed during culture. The study was constrained by small numbers of patients and of tested TCRs. Because no donor provided both pre-pandemic and post-infection samples, tracing the source of pre-existing responses was limited. Crossreactive clones showed significantly weaker SARS-CoV-2-driven expansion than monoreactive clones, consistent with antigenic imprinting. In around two thirds of donors, memory CD4+ clonotypes turned up that crossrecognized SARS-CoV-2 and at least one common cold coronavirus spike.

DNA from uncultured naive and memory CD4+ T cells underwent immunoSEQ TCR-beta sequencing at deep resolution. The authors' analysis ran thus. During preprocessing, nonproductive sequences were discarded, as were any CDR3s that did not begin with C, did not end with F or W, or were shorter than 7 amino acids. Cultured and uncultured naive and memory CD4+ repertoires were searched for previously identified spike- and CEF-reactive CDR3s. CDR3 homology was quantified as pairwise Levenshtein distance, calculated with the stringdist R package after three terminal residues were trimmed from each end. TCRdb carries this immuneACCESS record with in-frame sequences only. Its versions omit some clonotypes, under half of them owing to an unresolved V gene in the studies checked, with the rest unexplained. That table supplies the V and J calls and clone size; D and trimming were determined from the DNA. Counted in this sample were 60,000 or so clones; around 93% of them appeared once. The leading ten clones occupy roughly 0.14% of the sample.

CD4+ T cells from unexposed donors were collected before the COVID-19 pandemic (2011-2018). Naive and memory CD4+ T cells were separated from cryopreserved PBMCs through CD4 enrichment, which was followed by EasySep naive CD4+ T cell enrichment. Leukapheresis product for the unexposed donors was purchased commercially. Ficoll-Paque PLUS gradient centrifugation was used to isolate PBMCs from leukapheresis product or whole blood. The PBMCs went either fresh into the expansion assay or into cryopreservation at -140 degrees C. The QIAamp Micro DNA Kit was used to extract genomic DNA from the CD4+ T cells. A note on this clone: Its antigen has not been determined. No clone much larger than this one lies a single base away; base qualities are absent.

From its cysteine to its phenylalanine, the CDR3 spans 13 amino acids. The entry retains the CDR3 DNA only, 39 bases that are in frame from base 1. Between the V and J ends, shortened by 0 bases and 1 base respectively, the junction contains 4 bases. Per the germline V gene, MNHEY is the CDR1 and SVGAGI is the CDR2. Sample: naive CD4+ T cells from PBMCs. Sample cell subset or site, as interpreted from the label and publication: naive CD4+ T cells isolated by negative enrichment. The receptor chain draws on TRBV6-5 and TRBJ2-7; a confident D gene designation cannot be given. This clonotype was sampled from a human donor in good health. The DNA sequence reads TGTGCCAGCAGTTACTCGACGTCCTACGAGCAGTACTTC. Its translation is CASSYSTSYEQYF.